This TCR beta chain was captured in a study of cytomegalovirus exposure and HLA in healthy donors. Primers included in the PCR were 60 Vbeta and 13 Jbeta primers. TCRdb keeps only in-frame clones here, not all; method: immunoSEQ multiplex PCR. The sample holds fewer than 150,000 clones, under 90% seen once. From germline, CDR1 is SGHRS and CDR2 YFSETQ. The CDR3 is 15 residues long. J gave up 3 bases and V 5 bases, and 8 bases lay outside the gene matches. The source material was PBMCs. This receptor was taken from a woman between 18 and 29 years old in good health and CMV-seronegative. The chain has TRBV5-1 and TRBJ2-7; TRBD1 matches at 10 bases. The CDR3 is CASRGTGEGGYEQYF. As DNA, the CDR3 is TGCGCCAGCAGAGGGACAGGGGAAGGAGGCTACGAGCAGTACTTC.